Listed here are 6 T cell receptor beta chains from one sample, sequenced in a study of CD8 T cells in Susac syndrome. RNA in amounts of roughly 0.5 to 1 ug was reverse transcribed with random hexamers. TCRdb re-analysed the immunoSEQ multiplex PCR reads in MiXCR, keeping a single row per CDR3 protein. The sample has about 190,000 distinct CDR3 sequences, 90% to 96% seen once. Sequencing was performed on CD4+ T cells from PBMCs. Every receptor here comes from a human donor with Susac syndrome.

This chain uses TRBV11-2 with TRBJ1-2; TRBD1 might be the D (5 bases). V was cut by 5 bases and J by 6 bases, with 13 bases left in between. In germline, CDR1 is SGHAT, CDR2 FQNNGV. The CDR3 extends over 13 amino acids. The CDR3 loop reads CASSPAGINGYTF. CDR3 nucleotides: TGTGCCAGCAGCCCCGCAGGGATAAATGGCTACACCTTC.

The chain joins TRBV27 to TRBJ1-5, with 7 bases matching TRBD1. The germline V gene encodes CDR1 MNHEY and CDR2 SMNVEV (reference sequence). V gave up 3 bases and J gave up 5 bases; unmatched junction bases: 7. The CDR3 runs 15 residues. The chain's CDR3 is CASSFRQGMDQPQHF. CDR3 bases: TGTGCCAGCAGTTTCCGACAGGGAATGGATCAGCCCCAGCATTTT.

CDR3 residues: CASRLAQADSYEQYF. The CDR3 DNA reads TGTGCAAGTCGCTTAGCGCAGGCAGACTCCTACGAGCAGTACTTC. The V and J genes are TRBV12-2 and TRBJ2-7. TRBV12-2 has pseudogene status. The length of the CDR3 is 15 residues.

The chain recombines TRBV20-1 with TRBJ2-3; D not certain. The CDR3 loop spans 13 amino acids. CDR1 DFQATT and CDR2 SNEGSKA come from the germline V gene (reference sequence). Deletions cut 6 bases from V and 2 bases from J, with 12 bases between. Written as DNA, the CDR3 is TGCAGTGCAACCCCTGGCTACACAGATACGCAGTATTTT. Translation gives CSATPGYTDTQYF.

The chain links TRBV3-1 to TRBJ1-1; tentatively, D is TRBD1 (5 bases). The CDR3 is made up of 15 amino acids. Germline V lookup: CDR1 LGHDT, CDR2 YNNKEL (reference sequence). With 1 base removed from V and 3 bases from J, the gap between germline ends came to 12 bases. The CDR3 DNA sequence: TGTGCCAGCAGCCAAGTCCCAGGGAAACACACTGAAGCTTTCTTT. The encoded protein is CASSQVPGKHTEAFF.

CDR3 bases: TGTGCCAGCAGCTCGCCGGGGGACAACCGCTACGAGCAGTACTTC. This translates into CASSSPGDNRYEQYF. This chain links TRBV7-9 with TRBJ2-7; the D call may be TRBD1 or TRBD2 (6 bases each). Trimming cost V 4 bases and J 3 bases, with 16 bases left between them. Germline V gene data show CDR1 as SEHNR and CDR2 as FQNEAQ (reference sequence). The CDR3 has 15 amino acids.